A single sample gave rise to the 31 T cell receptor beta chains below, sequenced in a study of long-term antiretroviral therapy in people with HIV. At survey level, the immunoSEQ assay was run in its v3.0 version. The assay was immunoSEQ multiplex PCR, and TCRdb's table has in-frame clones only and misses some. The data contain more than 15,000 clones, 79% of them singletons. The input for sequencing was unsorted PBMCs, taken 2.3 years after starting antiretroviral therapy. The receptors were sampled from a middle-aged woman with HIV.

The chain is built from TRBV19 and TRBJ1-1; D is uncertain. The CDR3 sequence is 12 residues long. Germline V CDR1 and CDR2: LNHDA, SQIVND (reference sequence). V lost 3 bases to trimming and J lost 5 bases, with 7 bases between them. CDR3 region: CASSIGRTEAFF. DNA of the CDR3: TGTGCCAGTAGTATCGGCAGGACTGAAGCTTTCTTT. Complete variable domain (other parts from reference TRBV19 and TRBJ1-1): DGGITQSPKYLFRKEGQNVTLSCEQNLNHDAMYWYRQDPGQGLRLIYYSQIVNDFQKGDIAEGYSVSREKKESFPLTVTSAQKNPTAFYLCASSIGRTEAFFGQGTRLTVV.

The CDR3 sequence: CASSLANLGLAGAPQETQYF. The CDR3 DNA is TGCGCCAGCAGCTTGGCTAACCTTGGACTAGCGGGGGCCCCCCAGGAGACCCAGTACTTC. The chain couples TRBV5-1 to TRBJ2-5; 13 nucleotides match TRBD2. This CDR3 contains 20 residues. V trimming: 0 bases; J trimming: 5 bases; junction bases outside the gene matches: 16. Germline assignment: CDR1 SGHRS and CDR2 YFSETQ. Using reference TRBV5-1 and TRBJ2-5 for the parts outside the CDR3, the full variable domain is KAGVTQTPRYLIKTRGQQVTLSCSPISGHRSVSWYQQTPGQGLQFLFEYFSETQRNKGNFPGRFSGRQFSNSRSEMNVSTLELGDSALYLCASSLANLGLAGAPQETQYFGPGTRLLVL.

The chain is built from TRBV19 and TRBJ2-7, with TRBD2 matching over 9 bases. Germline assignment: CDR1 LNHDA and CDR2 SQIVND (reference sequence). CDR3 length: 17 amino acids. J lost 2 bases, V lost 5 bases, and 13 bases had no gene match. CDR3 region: CASSGREGGSGAYEQYF. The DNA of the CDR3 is TGTGCCAGTAGTGGGCGGGAGGGGGGCAGTGGCGCCTACGAGCAGTACTTC.

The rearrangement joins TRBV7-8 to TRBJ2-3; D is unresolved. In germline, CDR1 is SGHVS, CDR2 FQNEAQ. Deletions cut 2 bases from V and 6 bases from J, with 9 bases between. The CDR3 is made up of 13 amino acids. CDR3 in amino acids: CASSLIPADTQYF. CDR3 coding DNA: TGTGCCAGCAGCTTAATTCCGGCGGATACGCAGTATTTT.

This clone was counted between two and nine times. As DNA, the CDR3 is TGTGCCAGCAGAGCGACAGGGGCAAACACCGGGGAGCTGTTTTTT. Its translation is CASRATGANTGELFF. This chain links TRBV2 with TRBJ2-2, with 8 positions matching TRBD1. With 6 bases clipped from V and 2 bases from J, the junction kept 5 bases outside the gene matches. CDR3 length: 15 residues. The germline CDR1 and CDR2 sequences are SNHLY and FYNNEI.

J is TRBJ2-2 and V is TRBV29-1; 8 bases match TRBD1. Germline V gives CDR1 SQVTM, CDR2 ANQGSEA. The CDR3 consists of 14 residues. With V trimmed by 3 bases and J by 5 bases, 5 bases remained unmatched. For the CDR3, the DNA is TGCAGCGTTGACCCAGGGGGCGCGACCGGGGAGCTGTTTTTT. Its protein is CSVDPGGATGELFF.

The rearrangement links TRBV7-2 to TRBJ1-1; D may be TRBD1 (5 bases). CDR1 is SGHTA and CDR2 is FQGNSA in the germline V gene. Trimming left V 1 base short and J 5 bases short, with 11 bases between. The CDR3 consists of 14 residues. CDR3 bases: TGTGCCAGCAGCTTAGGTTTTGGGGGAACTGAAGCTTTCTTT. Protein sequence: CASSLGFGGTEAFF.

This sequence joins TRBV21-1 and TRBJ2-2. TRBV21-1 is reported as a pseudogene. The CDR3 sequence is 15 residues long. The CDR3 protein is CATHSFGPGGGELFF. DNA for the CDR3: TGTGCCACCCACTCCTTCGGACCCGGCGGCGGGGAGCTGTTTTTT.

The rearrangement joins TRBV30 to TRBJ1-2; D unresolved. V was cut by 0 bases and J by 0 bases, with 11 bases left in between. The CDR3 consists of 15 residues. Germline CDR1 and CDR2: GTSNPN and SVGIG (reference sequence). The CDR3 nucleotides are TGTGCCTGGAGTGTACCCCAAGAAGCTAACTATGGCTACACCTTC. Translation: CAWSVPQEANYGYTF.

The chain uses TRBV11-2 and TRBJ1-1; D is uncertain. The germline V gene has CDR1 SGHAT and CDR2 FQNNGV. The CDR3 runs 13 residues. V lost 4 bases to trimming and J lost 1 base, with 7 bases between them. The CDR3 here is CASSSFRNTEAFF. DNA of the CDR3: TGTGCCAGCAGCTCATTCAGGAACACTGAAGCTTTCTTT.

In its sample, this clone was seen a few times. The CDR3 DNA follows: TGTGCCAGCAGGACGGGGCGGGAGTACACCGGGGAGCTGTTTTTT. This sequence encodes CASRTGREYTGELFF. The V gene is TRBV2, the J gene TRBJ2-2, with 7 nucleotides matching TRBD2. The V segment lost 6 bases and the J segment 3 bases; nucleotides outside the gene matches: 7. This CDR3 region has 15 residues. From germline, CDR1 is SNHLY and CDR2 FYNNEI.

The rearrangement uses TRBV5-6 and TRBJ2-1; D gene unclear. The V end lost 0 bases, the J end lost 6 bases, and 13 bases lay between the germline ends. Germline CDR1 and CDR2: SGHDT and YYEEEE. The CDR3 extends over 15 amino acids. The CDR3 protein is CASSLGSINLNEQFF. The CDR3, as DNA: TGTGCCAGCAGCTTGGGCTCAATTAACCTCAATGAGCAGTTCTTC.

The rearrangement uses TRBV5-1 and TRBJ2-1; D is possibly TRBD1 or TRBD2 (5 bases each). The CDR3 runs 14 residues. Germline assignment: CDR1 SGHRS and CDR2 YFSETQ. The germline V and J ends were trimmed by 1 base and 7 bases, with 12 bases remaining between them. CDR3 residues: CASSLFTGRNEQFF. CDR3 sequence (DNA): TGCGCCAGCAGCTTGTTCACGGGGCGGAATGAGCAGTTCTTC. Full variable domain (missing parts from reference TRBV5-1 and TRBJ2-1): KAGVTQTPRYLIKTRGQQVTLSCSPISGHRSVSWYQQTPGQGLQFLFEYFSETQRNKGNFPGRFSGRQFSNSRSEMNVSTLELGDSALYLCASSLFTGRNEQFFGPGTRLTVL.

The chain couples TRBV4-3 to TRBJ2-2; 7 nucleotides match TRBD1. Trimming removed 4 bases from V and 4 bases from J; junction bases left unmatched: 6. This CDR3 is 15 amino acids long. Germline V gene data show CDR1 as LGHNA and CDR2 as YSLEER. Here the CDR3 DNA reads TGCGCCAGCAGCCCGACAGGGTCTGGCACCGGGGAGCTGTTTTTT. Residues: CASSPTGSGTGELFF.

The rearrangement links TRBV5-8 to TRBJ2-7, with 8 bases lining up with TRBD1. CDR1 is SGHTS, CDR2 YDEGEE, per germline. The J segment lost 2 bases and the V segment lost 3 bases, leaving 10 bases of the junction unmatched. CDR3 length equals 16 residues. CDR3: CASSYPGQGVTYEQYF. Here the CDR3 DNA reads TGTGCCAGCAGCTATCCTGGACAGGGAGTAACCTACGAGCAGTACTTC.

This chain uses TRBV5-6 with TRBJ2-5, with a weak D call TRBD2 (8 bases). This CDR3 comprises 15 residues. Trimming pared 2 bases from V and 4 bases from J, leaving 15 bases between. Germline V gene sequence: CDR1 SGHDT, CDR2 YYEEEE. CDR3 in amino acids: CASSFGTRGLETQYF. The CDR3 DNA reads TGTGCCAGCAGCTTCGGGACTAGGGGGCTAGAGACCCAGTACTTC.

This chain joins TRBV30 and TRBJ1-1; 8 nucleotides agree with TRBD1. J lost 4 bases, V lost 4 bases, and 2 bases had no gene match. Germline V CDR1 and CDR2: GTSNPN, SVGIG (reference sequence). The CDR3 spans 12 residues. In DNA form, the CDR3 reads TGTGCCTGGAACGACAGGGGCACTGAAGCTTTCTTT. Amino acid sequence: CAWNDRGTEAFF.

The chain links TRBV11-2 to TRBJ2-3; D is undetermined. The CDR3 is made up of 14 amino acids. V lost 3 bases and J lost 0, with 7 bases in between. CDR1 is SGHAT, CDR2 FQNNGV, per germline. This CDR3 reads CASSFGRSTDTQYF. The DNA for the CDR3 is TGTGCCAGCAGCTTCGGACGGAGCACAGATACGCAGTATTTT.

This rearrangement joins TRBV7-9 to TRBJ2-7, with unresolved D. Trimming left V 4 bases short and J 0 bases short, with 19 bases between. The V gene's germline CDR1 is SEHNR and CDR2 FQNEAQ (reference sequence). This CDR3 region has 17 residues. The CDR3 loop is CASSSTQTDSLSYEQYF. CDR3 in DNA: TGTGCCAGCAGCTCTACTCAAACAGATTCCCTCTCCTACGAGCAGTACTTC.

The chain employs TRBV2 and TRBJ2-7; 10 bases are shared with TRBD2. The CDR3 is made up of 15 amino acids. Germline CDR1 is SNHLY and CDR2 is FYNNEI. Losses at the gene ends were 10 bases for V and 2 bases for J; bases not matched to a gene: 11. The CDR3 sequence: CATEASGRGPYEQYF. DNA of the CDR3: TGTGCCACCGAGGCTAGCGGGAGAGGCCCCTACGAGCAGTACTTC.

The CDR3 region is CASSLDDWQGNYGYTF. CDR3 nucleotide sequence: TGTGCCAGCAGCTTAGATGACTGGCAGGGCAACTATGGCTACACCTTC. The chain couples TRBV11-3 to TRBJ1-2; possibly TRBD1 for D (5 bases). CDR1 is SGHNT, CDR2 YENEEA, per germline. The CDR3 runs 16 residues. V shed 0 bases and J shed 2 bases, with 13 bases lying between them.

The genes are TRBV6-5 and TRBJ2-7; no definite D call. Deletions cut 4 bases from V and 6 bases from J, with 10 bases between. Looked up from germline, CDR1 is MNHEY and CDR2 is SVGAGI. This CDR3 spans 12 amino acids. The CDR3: CASSSRALEQYF. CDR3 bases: TGTGCCAGCAGTTCCCGGGCCCTCGAGCAGTACTTC.

This chain's CDR3 is CASRGEGAGSETQYF. CDR3 sequence (DNA): TGTGCCAGCAGGGGAGAGGGGGCCGGGTCGGAGACCCAGTACTTC. The chain links TRBV6-1 to TRBJ2-5, with 7 bases matching TRBD1. The CDR3 has 15 amino acids. The germline gives CDR1 MNHNS, CDR2 SASEGT. With 6 bases clipped from V and 5 bases from J, the junction kept 12 bases outside the gene matches.

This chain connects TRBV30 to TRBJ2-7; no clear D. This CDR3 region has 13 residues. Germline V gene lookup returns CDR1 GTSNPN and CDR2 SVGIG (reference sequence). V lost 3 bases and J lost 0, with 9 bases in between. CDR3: CAWRRTASYEQYF. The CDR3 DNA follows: TGTGCCTGGAGGCGGACGGCCTCCTACGAGCAGTACTTC.

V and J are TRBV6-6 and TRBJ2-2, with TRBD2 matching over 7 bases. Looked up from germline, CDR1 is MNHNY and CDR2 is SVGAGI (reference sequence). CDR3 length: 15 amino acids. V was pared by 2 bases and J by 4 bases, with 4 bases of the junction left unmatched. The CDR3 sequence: CASSYAGRVTGELFF. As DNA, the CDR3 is TGTGCCAGCAGTTACGCAGGGAGGGTCACCGGGGAGCTGTTTTTT.

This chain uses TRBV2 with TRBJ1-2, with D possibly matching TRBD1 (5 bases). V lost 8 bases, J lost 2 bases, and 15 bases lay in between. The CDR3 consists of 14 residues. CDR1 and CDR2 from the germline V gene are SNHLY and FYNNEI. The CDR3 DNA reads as TGTGCCAGCGGTCGGGGCTCAAGGAACTATGGCTACACCTTC. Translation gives CASGRGSRNYGYTF.

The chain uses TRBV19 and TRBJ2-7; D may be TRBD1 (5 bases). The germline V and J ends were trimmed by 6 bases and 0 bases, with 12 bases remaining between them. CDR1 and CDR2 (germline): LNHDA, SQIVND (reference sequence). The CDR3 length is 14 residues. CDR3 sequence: CASRMRQSSYEQYF. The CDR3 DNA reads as TGTGCCAGTAGGATGAGACAGAGCTCCTACGAGCAGTACTTC.

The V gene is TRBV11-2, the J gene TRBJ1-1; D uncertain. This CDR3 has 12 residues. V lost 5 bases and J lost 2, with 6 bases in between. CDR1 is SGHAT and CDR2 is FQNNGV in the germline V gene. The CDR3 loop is CASSQPNTEAFF. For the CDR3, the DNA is TGTGCCAGCAGCCAACCAAACACTGAAGCTTTCTTT.

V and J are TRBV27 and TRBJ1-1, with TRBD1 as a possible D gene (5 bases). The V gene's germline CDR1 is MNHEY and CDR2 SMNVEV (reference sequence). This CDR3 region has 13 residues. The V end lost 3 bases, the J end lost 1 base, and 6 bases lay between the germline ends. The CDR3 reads CASSFRENTEAFF. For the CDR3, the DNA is TGTGCCAGCAGTTTCAGGGAGAACACTGAAGCTTTCTTT.

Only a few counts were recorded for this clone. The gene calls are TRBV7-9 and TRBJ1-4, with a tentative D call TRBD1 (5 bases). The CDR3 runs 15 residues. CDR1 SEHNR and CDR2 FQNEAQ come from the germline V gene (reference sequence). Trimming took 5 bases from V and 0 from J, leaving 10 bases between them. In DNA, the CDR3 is TGTGCCAGCAGCCCGGGACTGGCAACTAATGAAAAACTGTTTTTT. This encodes CASSPGLATNEKLFF.

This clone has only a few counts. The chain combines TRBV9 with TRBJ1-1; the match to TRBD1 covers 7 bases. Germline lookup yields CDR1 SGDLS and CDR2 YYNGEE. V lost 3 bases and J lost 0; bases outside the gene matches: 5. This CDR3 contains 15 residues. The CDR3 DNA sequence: TGTGCCAGCAGCGGCCAACAGGGGATGAACACTGAAGCTTTCTTT. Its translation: CASSGQQGMNTEAFF.